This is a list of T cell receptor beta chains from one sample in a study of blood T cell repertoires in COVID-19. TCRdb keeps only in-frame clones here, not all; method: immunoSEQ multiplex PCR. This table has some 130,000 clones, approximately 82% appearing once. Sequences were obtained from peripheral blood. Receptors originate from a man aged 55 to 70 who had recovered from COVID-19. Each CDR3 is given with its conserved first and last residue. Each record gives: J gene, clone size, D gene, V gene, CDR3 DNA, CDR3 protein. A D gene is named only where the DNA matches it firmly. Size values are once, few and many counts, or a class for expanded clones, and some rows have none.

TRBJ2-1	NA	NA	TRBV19	TGTGCCAGTAGTATAGCAGCTAGCTCCTACAATGAGCAGTTCTTC	CASSIAASSYNEQFF
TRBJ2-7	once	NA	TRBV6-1	TGTGCCAGCAGTGACCCAGGACGCAGGGCCTACTACGAGCAGTACTTC	CASSDPGRRAYYEQYF
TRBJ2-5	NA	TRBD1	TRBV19	TGTGCCAGTAGTGTCCCCGGGACAGGAAAAGAGACCCAGTACTTC	CASSVPGTGKETQYF
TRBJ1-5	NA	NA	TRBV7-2	TGTGCCAGCAGCTTAGGGCCTGCGGGGCAGCCCCAGCATTTT	CASSLGPAGQPQHF
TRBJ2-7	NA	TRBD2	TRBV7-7	TGTGCTAGCAGCCCCGGGAGGGGCGGGTACGAGCAGTACTTC	CASSPGRGGYEQYF
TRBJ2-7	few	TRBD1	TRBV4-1	TGCGCCAGCAGCCAAGGGACAGGGGGAACCTACGAGCAGTACTTC	CASSQGTGGTYEQYF
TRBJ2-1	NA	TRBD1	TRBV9	TGTGCCAGCAGCAGAGGGGGACAGAGTCAGAATGAGCAGTTCTTC	CASSRGGQSQNEQFF
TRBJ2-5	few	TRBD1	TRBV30	TGTGCCTGGAGTGTATGGGACAGGGCATCAGAGACCCAGTACTTC	CAWSVWDRASETQYF
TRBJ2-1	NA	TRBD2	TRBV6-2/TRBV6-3	TGTGCCAGCAGCCACCCCCGACTAGCAGCAAACAATGAGCAGTTCTTC	CASSHPRLAANNEQFF
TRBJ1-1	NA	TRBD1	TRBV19	TGTGCCAGTCAAGACAGGGACTTCCCGTTTATTGAAGCTTTCTTT	CASQDRDFPFIEAFF
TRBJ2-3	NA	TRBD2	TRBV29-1	TGCAGCGCCGGGACTAGTCGCACAGATACGCAGTATTTT	CSAGTSRTDTQYF
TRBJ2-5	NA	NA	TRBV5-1	TGCGCCAGCAGCTTGGTCACAGGGCTGGGGGAGACCCAGTACTTC	CASSLVTGLGETQYF
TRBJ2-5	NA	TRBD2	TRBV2	TGTGCCAGCAGTGGGGCCCGACTAGCGGGGGTGGGAGAGACCCAGTACTTC	CASSGARLAGVGETQYF
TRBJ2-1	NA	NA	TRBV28	TGTGCCAGCAGTTTAGCGGGGGCCCTCAATGAGCAGTTCTTC	CASSLAGALNEQFF
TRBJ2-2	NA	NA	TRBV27	TGTGCCAGCACCCCCACGGGAGCCCGCATGAACACCGGGGAGCTGTTTTTT	CASTPTGARMNTGELFF
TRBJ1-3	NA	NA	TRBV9	TGTGCCAGCAGCGTAGATTGGACAGCTGGAAACACCATATATTTT	CASSVDWTAGNTIYF
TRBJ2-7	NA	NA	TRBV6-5	TGTGCCAGCACCCTGGGCATCGTGTACTTC	CASTLGIVYF
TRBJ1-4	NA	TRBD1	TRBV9	TGTGCCAGCAGCGTAGGACACAGGGGTGATAATGAAAAACTGTTTTTT	CASSVGHRGDNEKLFF
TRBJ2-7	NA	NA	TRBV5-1	TGCGCCAGCAGCTTGGCCGCGAGCGGAGCCTACGAGCAGTACTTC	CASSLAASGAYEQYF
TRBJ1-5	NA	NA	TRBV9	TGTGCCAGCAGCGCCAACAATCAGCCCCAGCATTTT	CASSANNQPQHF
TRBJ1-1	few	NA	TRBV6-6	TGTGCCAGCAGAAGACTGTTGATGAACACTGAAGCTTTCTTT	CASRRLLMNTEAFF
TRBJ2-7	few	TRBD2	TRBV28	TGTGCCAGCAGTTTCCCTCGGGAGAGAGTATGGACTAGCGGGAGGGATTCCTACGAGCAGTACTTC	CASSFPRERVWTSGRDSYEQYF
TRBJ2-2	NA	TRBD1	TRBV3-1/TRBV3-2	TGTGCCAGCAGCCAGTCAGCACAGGGGGGGGAGCTGTTTTTT	CASSQSAQGGELFF
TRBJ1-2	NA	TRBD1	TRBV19	TGTGCCAGCCTATCCGGAAAGGCGGACAGGGAATTTGTGGATGGCTACACCTTC	CASLSGKADREFVDGYTF
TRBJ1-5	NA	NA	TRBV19	TGTGCCAGTAGGCTTCCAGATCAGCCCCAGCATTTT	CASRLPDQPQHF
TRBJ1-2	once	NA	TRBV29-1	TGCAGCGTTGAGCGCCAGGGGTCCTATGGCTACACCTTC	CSVERQGSYGYTF
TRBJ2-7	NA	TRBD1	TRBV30	TGTGCCTGGAGTCAGGACAGGAGCTACGAGCAGTACTTC	CAWSQDRSYEQYF
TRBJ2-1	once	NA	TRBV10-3	TGTGCCATCACGGATCTGGGCCAGGGTGGATCTTCTGAGCAGTTCTTC	CAITDLGQGGSSEQFF
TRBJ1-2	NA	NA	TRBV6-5	TGTGCCAGCAGCGATGGGGGGGAGAACTATGGCTACACCTTC	CASSDGGENYGYTF
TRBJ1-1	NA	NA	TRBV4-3	TGCGCCAGCAGCCAAGAATGGGGCCGGAAGGCTTTCTTT	CASSQEWGRKAFF
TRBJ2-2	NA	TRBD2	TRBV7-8	TGTGCCAGCAGCACAAGCGGGGGCTACACCGGGGAGCTGTTTTTT	CASSTSGGYTGELFF
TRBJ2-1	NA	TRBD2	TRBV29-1	TGCAGCACCGATTTAGCGGGAGGGATCGGGGAGCAGTTCTTC	CSTDLAGGIGEQFF
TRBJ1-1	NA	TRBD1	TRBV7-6	TGTGCCAGCAGCTTAGGCGCAGGGGGCGCATGGACTGAAGCTTTCTTT	CASSLGAGGAWTEAFF
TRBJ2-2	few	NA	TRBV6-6	TGTGCCAGCAGTTTTAACAGCGGTCCCACCCGGGAGCTGTTTTTT	CASSFNSGPTRELFF
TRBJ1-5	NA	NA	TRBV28	TGTGCCAGCAGTCCTTGGGGGGATAGCAATCAGCCCCAGCATTTT	CASSPWGDSNQPQHF
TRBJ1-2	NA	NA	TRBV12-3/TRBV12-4	TGTGCCAGCAGTATACAGGATCATGGCTACACCTTC	CASSIQDHGYTF
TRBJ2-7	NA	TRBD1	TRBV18	TGTGCCAGCTCTAAAGGGGGACAGGGGGCCTTCTACGAGCAGTACTTC	CASSKGGQGAFYEQYF
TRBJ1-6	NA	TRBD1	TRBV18	TGTGCCAGCTCACCCGGACAGGGTGAGAATTCACCCCTCCACTTT	CASSPGQGENSPLHF
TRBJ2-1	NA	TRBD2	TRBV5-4	TGTGCCAGCAGCTTGGCCGGAGGACTAGCGGGGAGCTCCTACAATGAGCAGTTCTTC	CASSLAGGLAGSSYNEQFF
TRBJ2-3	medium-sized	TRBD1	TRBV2	TGTGCCAGCAGTATTGACAGGGGGGGAGCAGATACGCAGTATTTT	CASSIDRGGADTQYF
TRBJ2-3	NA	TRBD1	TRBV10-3	TGTGCCATCAGTAAGGGACAGGGGATGGCAGATACGCAGTATTTT	CAISKGQGMADTQYF
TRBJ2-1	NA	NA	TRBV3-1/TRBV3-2	TGTGCCAGCAGCCAAAGGGGATCTGAGCAGTTCTTC	CASSQRGSEQFF
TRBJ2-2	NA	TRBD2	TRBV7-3	TGTGCCAGCAGCTTCGCGGGGGGCGTGGACACCGGGGAGCTGTTTTTT	CASSFAGGVDTGELFF
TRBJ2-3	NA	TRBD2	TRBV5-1	TGCGCCAGCAGGATGTCTAGCGGGGGTAGGTGGACAGATACGCAGTATTTT	CASRMSSGGRWTDTQYF
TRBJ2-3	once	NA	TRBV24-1	TGTGCCACCAGTGGAGGGGGACCAGATACGCAGTATTTT	CATSGGGPDTQYF
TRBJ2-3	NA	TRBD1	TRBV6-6	TGTGCCAGCAGTTACTCAGGGGGCAGCTCAGATACGCAGTATTTT	CASSYSGGSSDTQYF
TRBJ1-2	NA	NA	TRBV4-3	TGCGCCAGCAGCCAAGACCCCCAGGGCAGGGCGCTCTATGGCTACACCTTC	CASSQDPQGRALYGYTF
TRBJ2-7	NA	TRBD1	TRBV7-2	TGTGCCAGCAGCCTCGGACAGGGGATCTCCTACGAGCAGTACTTC	CASSLGQGISYEQYF
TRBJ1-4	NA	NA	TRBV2	TGTGCCAGCAGTGAAGACGCTTCGGCAACTAATGAAAAACTGTTTTTT	CASSEDASATNEKLFF